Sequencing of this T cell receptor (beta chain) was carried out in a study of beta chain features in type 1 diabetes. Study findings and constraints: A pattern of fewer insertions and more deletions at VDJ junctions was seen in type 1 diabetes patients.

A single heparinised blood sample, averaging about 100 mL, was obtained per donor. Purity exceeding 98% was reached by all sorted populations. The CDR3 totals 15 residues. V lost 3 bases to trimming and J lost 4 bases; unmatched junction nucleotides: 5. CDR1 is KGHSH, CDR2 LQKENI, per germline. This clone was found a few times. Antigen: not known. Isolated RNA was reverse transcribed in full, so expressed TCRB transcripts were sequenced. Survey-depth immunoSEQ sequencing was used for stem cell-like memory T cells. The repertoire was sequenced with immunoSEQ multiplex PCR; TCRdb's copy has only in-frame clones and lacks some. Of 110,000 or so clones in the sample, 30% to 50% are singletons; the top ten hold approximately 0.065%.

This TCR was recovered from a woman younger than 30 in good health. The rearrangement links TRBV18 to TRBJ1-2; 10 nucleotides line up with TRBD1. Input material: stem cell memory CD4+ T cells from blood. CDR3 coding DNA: TGTGCCAGCTCACCCGGACAGGGGGGTGGCTATGGCTACACCTTC. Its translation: CASSPGQGGGYGYTF.